A selection of T cell receptor beta chains follows, all from one sample in a study of T cell responses to AZD1222 COVID-19 vaccine. The assay was immunoSEQ multiplex PCR, and TCRdb's table has in-frame clones only and misses some. The table records over 120,000 clones, about 92% of them present only once. The sample in question was peripheral blood, obtained 28 days after the second AZD1222 dose. These receptors were obtained from an adult who received the AZD1222 COVID-19 vaccine. Both conserved end residues are part of each CDR3. A D gene is named only where the DNA matches it firmly. Some rows have no size entry. The others give once, few or many, or a class for an expanded clone.

clone size	D gene	V gene	J gene	CDR3 DNA	CDR3 protein
NA	TRBD1	TRBV28	TRBJ1-2	TGTGCCAGCAGTTTAGGACAGGGGGGCCAATTTAACTATGGCTACACCTTC	CASSLGQGGQFNYGYTF
NA	TRBD2	TRBV7-2	TRBJ2-2	TGTGCCAGCAGCTTAGCTAGCGGGGCCACCGGGGAGCTGTTTTTT	CASSLASGATGELFF
NA	TRBD1	TRBV7-2	TRBJ1-3	TGTGCCAGCAGCTTACCCGGGACAGGGGGAAACACCATATATTTT	CASSLPGTGGNTIYF
NA	NA	TRBV30	TRBJ1-1	TGTGCCTGGACCTCCCCTGGGGTGCACACTGAAGCTTTCTTT	CAWTSPGVHTEAFF
NA	TRBD1	TRBV19	TRBJ1-4	TGTGCCAGTAGGAGAATGGGAGGGGGCGAGGAAAAACTGTTTTTT	CASRRMGGGEEKLFF
NA	NA	TRBV7-5	TRBJ1-5	TGTGCCAGAAGCCAGCGACAGGACTATCAGCCCCAGCATTTT	CARSQRQDYQPQHF
NA	TRBD1	TRBV9	TRBJ2-1	TGTGCCAGCAGCGGGTGGACAGGGAAGCGTGCCCATGAGCAGTTCTTC	CASSGWTGKRAHEQFF
NA	TRBD2	TRBV11-2	TRBJ2-2	TGTGCCAGCAGCCGGACGTGGCGAGCGGGGGACACCGGGGAGCTGTTTTTT	CASSRTWRAGDTGELFF
once	TRBD1	TRBV11-2	TRBJ1-2	TGTGCCAGCAGCTCGCAGCAGGGGGCCTATGGCTACACCTTC	CASSSQQGAYGYTF
NA	NA	TRBV2	TRBJ1-5	TGTGCCAGCAGTGAACGGGGACGGTTGATCAATCAGCCCCAGCATTTT	CASSERGRLINQPQHF
NA	NA	TRBV7-2	TRBJ2-7	TGTGCCAGCAGCTTAGCAGGGAAGTCCTACGAGCAGTACTTC	CASSLAGKSYEQYF
NA	NA	TRBV6-5	TRBJ1-6	TGTGCCAGCAGTTACACCCAAGATTCACCCCTCCACTTT	CASSYTQDSPLHF
NA	TRBD1	TRBV5-1	TRBJ2-7	TGCGCCAGCAGCCCCGGACAGGGGGCCCACGAGCAGTACTTC	CASSPGQGAHEQYF
NA	NA	TRBV6-5	TRBJ1-5	TGTGCCAGCAGGGCGGGCAGTAGCAATCAGCCCCAGCATTTT	CASRAGSSNQPQHF
NA	NA	TRBV10-1	TRBJ2-1	TGCGCCAGCAGTGACCCGCTCCAGCTTAACGATGAGCAGTTCTTC	CASSDPLQLNDEQFF
NA	TRBD2	TRBV19	TRBJ2-3	TGTGCCACTGCCCTAGCGGGAGGACCAGATACGCAGTATTTT	CATALAGGPDTQYF
NA	NA	TRBV3-1/TRBV3-2	TRBJ2-1	TGTGCCAGCAACCAAGGAGGATGCTCCTACAATGAGCAGTTCTTC	CASNQGGCSYNEQFF